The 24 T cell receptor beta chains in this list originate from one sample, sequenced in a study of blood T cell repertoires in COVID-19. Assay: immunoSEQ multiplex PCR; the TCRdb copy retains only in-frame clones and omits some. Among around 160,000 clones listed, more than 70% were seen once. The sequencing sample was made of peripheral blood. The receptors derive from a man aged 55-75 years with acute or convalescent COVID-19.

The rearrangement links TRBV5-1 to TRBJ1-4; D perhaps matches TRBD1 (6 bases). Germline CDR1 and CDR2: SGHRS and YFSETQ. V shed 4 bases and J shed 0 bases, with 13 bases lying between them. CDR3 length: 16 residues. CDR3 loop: CASSPDSRATNEKLFF. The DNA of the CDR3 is TGCGCCAGCAGCCCGGACAGCCGAGCAACTAATGAAAAACTGTTTTTT.

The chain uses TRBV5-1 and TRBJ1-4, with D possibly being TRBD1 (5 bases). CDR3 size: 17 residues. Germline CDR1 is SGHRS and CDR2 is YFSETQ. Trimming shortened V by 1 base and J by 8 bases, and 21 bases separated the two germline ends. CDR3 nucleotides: TGCGCCAGCAGCTTGTATATAGCGGGGACTGACAACGAAAAACTGTTTTTT. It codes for CASSLYIAGTDNEKLFF.

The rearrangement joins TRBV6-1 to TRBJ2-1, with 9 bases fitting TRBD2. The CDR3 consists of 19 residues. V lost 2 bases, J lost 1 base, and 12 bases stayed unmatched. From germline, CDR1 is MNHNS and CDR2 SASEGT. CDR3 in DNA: TGTGCCAGCAGTGAACGGGCTAGCGGGGCGATCCTGTCCTACAATGAGCAGTTCTTC. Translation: CASSERASGAILSYNEQFF.

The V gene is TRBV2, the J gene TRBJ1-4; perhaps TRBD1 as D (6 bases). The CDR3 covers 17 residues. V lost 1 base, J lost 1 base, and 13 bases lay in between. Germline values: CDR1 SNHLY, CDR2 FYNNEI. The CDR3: CASSEDPLQGTNEKLFF. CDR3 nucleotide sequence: TGTGCCAGCAGTGAAGATCCCCTACAGGGAACTAATGAAAAACTGTTTTTT. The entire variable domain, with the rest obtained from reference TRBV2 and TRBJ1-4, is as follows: EPEVTQTPSHQVTQMGQEVILRCVPISNHLYFYWYRQILGQKVEFLVSFYNNEISEKSEIFDDQFSVERPDGSNFTLKIRSTKLEDSAMYFCASSEDPLQGTNEKLFFGSGTQLSVL.

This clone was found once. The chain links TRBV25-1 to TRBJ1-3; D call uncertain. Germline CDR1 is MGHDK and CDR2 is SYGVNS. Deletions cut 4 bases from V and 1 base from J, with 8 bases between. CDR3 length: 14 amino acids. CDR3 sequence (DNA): TGTGCCAGCAGTGCCTTCGGTTCTGGAAACACCATATATTTT. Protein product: CASSAFGSGNTIYF.

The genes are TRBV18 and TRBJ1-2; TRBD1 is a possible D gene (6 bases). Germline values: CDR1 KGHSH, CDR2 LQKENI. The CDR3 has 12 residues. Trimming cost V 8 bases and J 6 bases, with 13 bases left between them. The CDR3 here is CASKQGANGYTF. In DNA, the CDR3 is TGTGCCAGCAAACAGGGTGCTAATGGCTACACCTTC.

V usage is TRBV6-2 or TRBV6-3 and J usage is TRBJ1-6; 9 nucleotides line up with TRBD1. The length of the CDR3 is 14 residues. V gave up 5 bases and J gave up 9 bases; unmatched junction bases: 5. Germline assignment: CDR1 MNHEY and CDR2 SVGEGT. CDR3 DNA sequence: TGTGCCAGCAGTCAGGACAGGGGTAGTTCACCCCTCCACTTT. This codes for CASSQDRGSSPLHF.

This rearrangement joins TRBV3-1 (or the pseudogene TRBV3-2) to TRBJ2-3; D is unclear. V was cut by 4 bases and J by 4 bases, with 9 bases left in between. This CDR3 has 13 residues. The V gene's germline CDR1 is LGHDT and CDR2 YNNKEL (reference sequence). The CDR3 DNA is TGTGCCAGCAGCCGAAATACAGCAGATACGCAGTATTTT. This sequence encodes CASSRNTADTQYF.

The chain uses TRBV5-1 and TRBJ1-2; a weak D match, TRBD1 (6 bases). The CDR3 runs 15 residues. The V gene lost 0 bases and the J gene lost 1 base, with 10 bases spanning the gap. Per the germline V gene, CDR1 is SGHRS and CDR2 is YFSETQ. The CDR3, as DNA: TGCGCCAGCAGCTTGGTAGCAGGGGATAACTATGGCTACACCTTC. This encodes CASSLVAGDNYGYTF.

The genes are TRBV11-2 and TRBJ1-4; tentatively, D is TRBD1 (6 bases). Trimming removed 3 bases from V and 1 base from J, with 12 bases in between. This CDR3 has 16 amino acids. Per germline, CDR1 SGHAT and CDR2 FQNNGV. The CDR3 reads CASSFTGTGTNEKLFF. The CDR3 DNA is TGTGCCAGCAGCTTTACAGGGACGGGAACTAATGAAAAACTGTTTTTT.

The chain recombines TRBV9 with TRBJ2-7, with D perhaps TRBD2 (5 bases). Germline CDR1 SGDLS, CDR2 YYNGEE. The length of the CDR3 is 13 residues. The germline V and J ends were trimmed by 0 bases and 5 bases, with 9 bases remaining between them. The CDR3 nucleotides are TGTGCCAGCAGCGTAGACACGGGAAACGAGCAGTACTTC. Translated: CASSVDTGNEQYF.

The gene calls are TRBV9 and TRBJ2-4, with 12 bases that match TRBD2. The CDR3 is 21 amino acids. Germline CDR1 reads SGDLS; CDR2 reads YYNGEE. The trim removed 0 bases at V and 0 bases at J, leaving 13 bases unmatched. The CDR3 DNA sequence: TGTGCCAGCAGCGTAGCTCTCCCGACTAGCGGGGGTCTTTTAGCCAAAAACATTCAGTACTTC. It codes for CASSVALPTSGGLLAKNIQYF.

The CDR3, as DNA: TGTGCCAGTAGTATTGGGGACAGGGGGATCTACGAGCAGTACTTC. The encoded protein is CASSIGDRGIYEQYF. This sequence joins TRBV19 and TRBJ2-7; 11 nucleotides line up with TRBD1. The CDR3 runs 15 residues. Per the germline V gene, CDR1 is LNHDA and CDR2 is SQIVND (reference sequence). Trimming removed 3 bases from V and 3 bases from J; junction bases left unmatched: 4.

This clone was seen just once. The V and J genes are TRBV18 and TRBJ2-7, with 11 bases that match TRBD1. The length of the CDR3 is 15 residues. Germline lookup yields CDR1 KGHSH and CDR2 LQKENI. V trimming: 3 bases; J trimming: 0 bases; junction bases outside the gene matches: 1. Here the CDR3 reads CASSPGQGGSYEQYF. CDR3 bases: TGTGCCAGCTCACCGGGACAGGGGGGCTCCTACGAGCAGTACTTC.

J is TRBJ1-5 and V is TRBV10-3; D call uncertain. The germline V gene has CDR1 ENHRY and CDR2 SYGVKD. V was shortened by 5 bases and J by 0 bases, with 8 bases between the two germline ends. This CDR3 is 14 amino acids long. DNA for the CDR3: TGTGCCATCAGTCGACAATATAGCAATCAGCCCCAGCATTTT. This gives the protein CAISRQYSNQPQHF.

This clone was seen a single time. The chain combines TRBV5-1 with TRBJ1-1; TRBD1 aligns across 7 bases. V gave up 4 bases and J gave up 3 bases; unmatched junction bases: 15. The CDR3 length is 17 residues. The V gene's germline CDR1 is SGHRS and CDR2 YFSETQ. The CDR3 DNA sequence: TGCGCCAGCAGCATAGGGTGGGACAGTGAAATACACACTGAAGCTTTCTTT. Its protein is CASSIGWDSEIHTEAFF.

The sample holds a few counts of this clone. The CDR3 DNA is TGTGCCAGCAGCTTGCGGGGGATCCAAGAGACCCAGTACTTC. Its protein is CASSLRGIQETQYF. V usage is TRBV5-4 and J usage is TRBJ2-5, with a weak D call TRBD2 (6 bases). The length of the CDR3 is 14 residues. V was shortened by 1 base and J by 1 base, with 8 bases between the two germline ends. Germline assignment: CDR1 SGHNT and CDR2 YYREEE (reference sequence). Full variable domain (rest looked up from reference TRBV5-4 and TRBJ2-5): ETGVTQSPTHLIKTRGQQVTLRCSSQSGHNTVSWYQQALGQGPQFIFQYYREEENGRGNFPPRFSGLQFPNYSSELNVNALELDDSALYLCASSLRGIQETQYFGPGTRLLVL.

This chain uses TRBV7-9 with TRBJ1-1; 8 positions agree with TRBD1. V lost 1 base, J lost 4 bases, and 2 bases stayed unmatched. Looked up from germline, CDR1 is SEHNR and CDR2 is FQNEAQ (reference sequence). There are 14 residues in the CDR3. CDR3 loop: CASSLEGQATEAFF. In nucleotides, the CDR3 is TGTGCCAGCAGCTTAGAGGGACAGGCCACTGAAGCTTTCTTT.

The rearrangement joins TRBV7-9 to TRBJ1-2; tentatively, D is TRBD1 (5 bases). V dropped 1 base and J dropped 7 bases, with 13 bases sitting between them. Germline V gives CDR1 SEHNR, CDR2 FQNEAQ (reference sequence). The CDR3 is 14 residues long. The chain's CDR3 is CASSLGGGTSGYTF. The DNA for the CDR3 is TGTGCCAGCAGCTTAGGGGGAGGGACTTCTGGCTACACCTTC.

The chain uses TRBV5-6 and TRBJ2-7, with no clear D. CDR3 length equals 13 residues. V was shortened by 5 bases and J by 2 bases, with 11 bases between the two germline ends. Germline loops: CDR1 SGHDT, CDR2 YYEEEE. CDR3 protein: CASRSRNTYEQYF. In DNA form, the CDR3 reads TGTGCCAGCAGATCTAGGAATACCTACGAGCAGTACTTC.

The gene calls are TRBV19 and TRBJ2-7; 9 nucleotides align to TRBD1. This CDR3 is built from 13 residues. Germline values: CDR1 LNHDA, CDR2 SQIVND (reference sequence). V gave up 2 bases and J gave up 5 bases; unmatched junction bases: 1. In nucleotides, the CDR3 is TGTGCCAGTAGTATATGGGACAGGGACGAGCAGTACTTC. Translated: CASSIWDRDEQYF.

CDR3 nucleotide sequence: TGTGCCTGGAGTGTAGTCGTTAGCACTGAAGCTTTCTTT. Its protein product is CAWSVVVSTEAFF. V usage is TRBV30 and J usage is TRBJ1-1; D is unclear. V was cut by 0 bases and J by 4 bases, with 9 bases left in between. The CDR3 spans 13 residues. The germline V gene has CDR1 GTSNPN and CDR2 SVGIG (reference sequence).

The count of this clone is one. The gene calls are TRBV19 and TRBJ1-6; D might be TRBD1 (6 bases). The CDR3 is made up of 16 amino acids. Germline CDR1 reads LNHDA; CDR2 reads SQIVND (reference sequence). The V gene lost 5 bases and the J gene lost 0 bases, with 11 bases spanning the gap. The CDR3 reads CASSGQGHSYNSPLHF. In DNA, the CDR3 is TGTGCCAGTAGTGGGCAGGGGCACTCCTATAATTCACCCCTCCACTTT.

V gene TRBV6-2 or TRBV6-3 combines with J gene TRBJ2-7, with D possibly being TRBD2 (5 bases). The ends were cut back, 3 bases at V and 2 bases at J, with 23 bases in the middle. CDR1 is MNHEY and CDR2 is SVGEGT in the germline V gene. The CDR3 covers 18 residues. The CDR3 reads CASSYSGRTLLPAYEQYF. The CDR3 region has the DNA TGTGCCAGCAGTTATTCCGGGCGGACTTTATTACCAGCCTACGAGCAGTACTTC.